This T cell receptor beta chain stems from a study of blood T cell repertoires in COVID-19. Background on the study: PBMCs, B-cell-depleted T cells, or T cells were the source of the cDNA or gDNA that made up the material.

Here immunoSEQ multiplex PCR was the method, and the copy in TCRdb shows in-frame clones only, minus some. The sample shows about 300,000 clones, roughly 90% of them seen only once. The V and J ends lost 4 bases and 6 bases respectively, with 20 bases between them. This CDR3 contains 15 residues. The germline CDR1 and CDR2 sequences are SGHRS and YFSETQ. The rearrangement links TRBV5-1 to TRBJ2-7; tentative D call: TRBD2 (7 bases). The sequence was obtained from a man in his forties with acute or convalescent COVID-19. Material: peripheral blood. In DNA, the CDR3 is TGCGCCAGCAGCGCCGCACAGGGATCGGGGGGCGAGCAGTACTTC. As protein: CASSAAQGSGGEQYF.